These 27 T cell receptor beta chains originate from one sample sequenced in a study of radiotherapy plus CTLA-4 blockade in lung cancer (dated by TCRdb to 2016 to 2019). The library was generated by the immunoSEQ multiplex PCR assay. Entries here come from immuneACCESS through TCRdb and include only in-frame sequences with V and J called. Some clones fail to appear in such tables; in the studies checked, an unresolved V gene covers under half of the shortfall, and the cause of the remainder is unknown. The sample table holds tens of thousands of clones, of which about 85% were seen once. The ten largest account for just over 14% of the sample. This sample comprised peripheral blood, obtained from a patient treated with radiotherapy plus ipilimumab. These receptors came from a human donor with non-small cell lung cancer that progressed on radiotherapy plus ipilimumab.

V gene TRBV20-1 combines with J gene TRBJ2-1; no clear D. V lost 0 bases and J 10 bases, leaving 7 bases between the germline ends. Germline CDR1 DFQATT, CDR2 SNEGSKA (reference sequence). CDR3 length: 11 amino acids. For the CDR3, the DNA is TGCAGTGCTAGAGATGGGGAAGAGCAGTTCTTC. It specifies CSARDGEEQFF.

This clone appeared once. This rearrangement joins TRBV7-9 to TRBJ2-1; no firm D call. The germline gives CDR1 SEHNR, CDR2 FQNEAQ (reference sequence). The CDR3 is 15 amino acids. V was shortened by 3 bases and J by 6 bases, with 15 bases between the two germline ends. DNA of the CDR3: TGTGCCAGCAGCTTTAGGCTGCTCGGCGGCAATGAGCAGTTCTTC. Translation: CASSFRLLGGNEQFF.

The V and J genes are TRBV6-5 and TRBJ1-3, with unresolved D. V lost 4 bases, J lost 0 bases, and 7 bases lay in between. Germline V lookup: CDR1 MNHEY, CDR2 SVGAGI. This CDR3 is built from 14 residues. This chain's CDR3 is CASSLYTSGNTIYF. CDR3 DNA sequence: TGTGCCAGCAGTTTATACACCTCTGGAAACACCATATATTTT.

The chain links TRBV9 to TRBJ1-3; no definite D call. The V gene's germline CDR1 is SGDLS and CDR2 YYNGEE. The CDR3 is 13 amino acids. V lost 2 bases, J lost 4 bases, and 7 bases lay in between. DNA of the CDR3: TGTGCCAGCAGCGTGGAGGGAGGAAACACCATATATTTT. Translating gives CASSVEGGNTIYF.

The chain carries TRBV30 and TRBJ1-1; no reliable D call. Germline V gene sequence: CDR1 GTSNPN, CDR2 SVGIG (reference sequence). V lost 0 bases, J lost 5 bases, and 10 bases lay in between. This CDR3 region has 13 residues. CDR3 sequence (DNA): TGTGCCTGGAGTGTACCCCCGGGGACTGAAGCTTTCTTT. It is translated as CAWSVPPGTEAFF. Filled out from reference TRBV30 and TRBJ1-1, the complete variable domain reads SQTIHQWPATLVQPVGSPLSLECTVEGTSNPNLYWYRQAAGRGLQLLFYSVGIGQISSEVPQNLSASRPQDRQFILSSKKLLLSDSGFYLCAWSVPPGTEAFFGQGTRLTVV.

The CDR3 coding sequence is TGTGCCACCAGCAGACTAAACGGACACCCGCAGGAGGCCCAGTACTTC. Its protein is CATSRLNGHPQEAQYF. This chain uses TRBV15 with TRBJ2-5, with D possibly being TRBD1 or TRBD2 (5 bases each). Germline assignment: CDR1 LNHNV and CDR2 YYDKDF (reference sequence). Trimming removed 2 bases from V and 9 bases from J, with 22 bases in between. The CDR3 covers 16 residues.

The gene calls are TRBV7-2 and TRBJ2-3, with D perhaps matching TRBD2 (6 bases). The germline V and J ends were trimmed by 1 base and 0 bases, with 11 bases remaining between them. The germline CDR1 and CDR2 sequences are SGHTA and FQGNSA. This CDR3 comprises 16 residues. CDR3 loop: CASSLGASVSTDTQYF. In nucleotides, the CDR3 is TGTGCCAGCAGCTTAGGGGCTAGCGTAAGCACAGATACGCAGTATTTT.

The rearrangement links TRBV21-1 to TRBJ1-3. TRBV21-1 is a documented pseudogene. The CDR3 sequence is 13 residues long. CDR3 coding DNA: TGTGCCAGCAGCAAAGTGGATGGAAACACCATATATTTT. Its translation is CASSKVDGNTIYF.

This chain connects TRBV5-4 to TRBJ2-7; D uncertain. The CDR3 has 12 residues. Germline loops: CDR1 SGHNT, CDR2 YYREEE (reference sequence). Trimming pared 4 bases from V and 3 bases from J, leaving 8 bases between. Here the CDR3 reads CASSPAVYEQYF. CDR3 DNA: TGTGCCAGCAGCCCCGCGGTCTACGAGCAGTACTTC.

The chain uses TRBV6-5 and TRBJ1-2; possible D gene TRBD1, 6 bases. This CDR3 spans 14 amino acids. V was shortened by 0 bases and J by 1 base, with 6 bases between the two germline ends. Germline-derived CDR1 and CDR2 are MNHEY and SVGAGI. For the CDR3, the DNA is TGTGCCAGCAGTTACTCAGGGGGTAACTATGGCTACACCTTC. Its translation: CASSYSGGNYGYTF.

A remark on this clone: Other DNA sequences in this specimen translate into the identical CDR3. CDR3: CASSLEVGRYGYTF. In nucleotides, the CDR3 is TGTGCCAGCAGCTTAGAGGTGGGTCGATATGGCTACACCTTC. The rearrangement joins TRBV7-9 to TRBJ1-2; D not certain. The CDR3 totals 14 residues. Germline V gene sequence: CDR1 SEHNR, CDR2 FQNEAQ (reference sequence). The V end lost 1 base, the J end lost 5 bases, and 11 bases lay between the germline ends. The whole variable domain, filled in from reference TRBV7-9 and TRBJ1-2, reads DTGVSQNPRHKITKRGQNVTFRCDPISEHNRLYWYRQTLGQGPEFLTYFQNEAQLEKSRLLSDRFSAERPKGSFSTLEIQRTEQGDSAMYLCASSLEVGRYGYTFGSGTRLTVV.

There are a few counts of this clone. J is TRBJ2-7 and V is TRBV28; D not resolved. V gave up 7 bases and J gave up 1 base, with 14 bases separating them. Germline-derived CDR1 and CDR2 are MDHEN and SYDVKM. CDR3 length: 14 amino acids. The DNA for the CDR3 is TGTGCCAGCACTACCACCACCCAGTCCTACGAGCAGTACTTC. This sequence encodes CASTTTTQSYEQYF.

The V gene is TRBV15, the J gene TRBJ1-1, with D unresolved. This CDR3 comprises 17 residues. Germline V gives CDR1 LNHNV, CDR2 YYDKDF (reference sequence). Trimming removed 5 bases at V and 3 bases at J, with 22 bases between. The CDR3 sequence: CATSPRVGDRLDTEAFF. CDR3 bases: TGTGCCACCAGCCCTCGCGTGGGAGATCGGTTGGACACTGAAGCTTTCTTT.

This chain links TRBV7-3 with TRBJ1-6; 7 positions agree with TRBD1. Germline V lookup: CDR1 SGHTA, CDR2 FQGTGA. J lost 5 bases, V lost 5 bases, and 6 bases had no gene match. The CDR3 consists of 15 residues. The CDR3 nucleotides are TGTGCCAGCAGCATGGGACAGTCTAATAATTCACCCCTCCACTTT. As protein: CASSMGQSNNSPLHF.

V is TRBV5-8 and J is TRBJ2-3; unclear D gene. V gave up 4 bases and J gave up 5 bases, with 5 bases separating them. CDR3 length: 11 residues. Germline CDR1 reads SGHTS; CDR2 reads YDEGEE. CDR3 residues: CASSKGDTQYF. The CDR3 DNA reads TGTGCCAGCAGCAAGGGAGATACGCAGTATTTT.

The V gene is TRBV9, the J gene TRBJ2-2; 7 nucleotides agree with TRBD2. Germline V gene data show CDR1 as SGDLS and CDR2 as YYNGEE. With V trimmed by 0 bases and J by 4 bases, 9 bases remained unmatched. This CDR3 comprises 17 residues. The CDR3 sequence: CASSVGGGGPGTGELFF. The CDR3 nucleotides read TGTGCCAGCAGCGTAGGTGGGGGAGGGCCGGGCACCGGGGAGCTGTTTTTT. The full variable domain, with the rest looked up from reference TRBV9 and TRBJ2-2, is DSGVTQTPKHLITATGQRVTLRCSPRSGDLSVYWYQQSLDQGLQFLIQYYNGEERAKGNILERFSAQQFPDLHSELNLSSLELGDSALYFCASSVGGGGPGTGELFFGEGSRLTVL.

There are a few counts of this clone. The chain is built from TRBV14 and TRBJ1-2; D is unclear. The CDR3 runs to 13 residues. Looked up from germline, CDR1 is SGHDN and CDR2 is FVKESK. Trimming stripped 2 bases from V and 8 bases from J, with 12 bases between. The CDR3 coding sequence is TGTGCCAGCAGCCAAACCGACGTATTGGGCTACACCTTC. As protein: CASSQTDVLGYTF. The whole variable domain, remainder taken from reference TRBV14 and TRBJ1-2, is EAGVTQFPSHSVIEKGQTVTLRCDPISGHDNLYWYRRVMGKEIKFLLHFVKESKQDESGMPNNRFLAERTGGTYSTLKVQPAELEDSGVYFCASSQTDVLGYTFGSGTRLTVV.

This clone was counted between two and nine times. The chain has TRBV11-2 and TRBJ2-4; 7 nucleotides agree with TRBD1. The CDR3 extends over 16 amino acids. Losses at the gene ends were 4 bases for V and 1 base for J; bases not matched to a gene: 7. The germline V gene encodes CDR1 SGHAT and CDR2 FQNNGV. CDR3 nucleotide sequence: TGTGCCAGCAGCTCATTAGGGGGCGCTGCCAAAAACATTCAGTACTTC. Translated: CASSSLGGAAKNIQYF.

J is TRBJ2-7 and V is TRBV11-2, with no clear D. V lost 3 bases, J lost 5 bases, and 11 bases lay in between. CDR1 and CDR2 from the germline V gene are SGHAT and FQNNGV. This CDR3 is built from 13 residues. The CDR3 spells CASSLRLSDEQYF. The CDR3 region has the DNA TGTGCCAGCAGCTTGAGACTGTCTGACGAGCAGTACTTC. The full variable domain, in which reference TRBV11-2 and TRBJ2-7 provide the parts outside the CDR3, is EAGVAQSPRYKIIEKRQSVAFWCNPISGHATLYWYQQILGQGPKLLIQFQNNGVVDDSQLPKDRFSAERLKGVDSTLKIQPAKLEDSAVYLCASSLRLSDEQYFGPGTRLTVT.

The V gene is TRBV19, the J gene TRBJ2-2; D is ambiguous. The V end was cut by 3 bases, the J end by 6 bases, with 8 bases between. CDR3 length: 13 residues. The germline V gene encodes CDR1 LNHDA and CDR2 SQIVND (reference sequence). CDR3 in DNA: TGTGCCAGTAGTATTACGAGCTCCGGGGAGCTGTTTTTT. Translated, it gives CASSITSSGELFF.

The chain's CDR3 is CASSLGRSAGVGPDTQYF. For the CDR3, the DNA is TGTGCCAGCAGCTTAGGCCGTTCAGCGGGAGTGGGGCCAGATACGCAGTATTTT. This chain uses TRBV7-2 with TRBJ2-3; TRBD2 agrees at 8 bases. Germline assignment: CDR1 SGHTA and CDR2 FQGNSA. With V trimmed by 1 base and J by 4 bases, 13 bases remained unmatched. The CDR3 loop spans 18 amino acids.

The chain combines TRBV7-2 with TRBJ1-2; TRBD1 matches at 9 bases. CDR1 SGHTA and CDR2 FQGNSA come from the germline V gene. The CDR3 has 16 residues. Trimming at V came to 5 bases and at J to 8 bases, leaving 15 bases not matched to a gene. The CDR3 coding sequence is TGTGCCAGCAGCCGCCCGCAGGACAGGGGAGTAGTGGGCTACACCTTC. Its translation: CASSRPQDRGVVGYTF. The full variable domain, completed using reference TRBV7-2 and TRBJ1-2, is GAGVSQSPSNKVTEKGKDVELRCDPISGHTALYWYRQSLGQGLEFLIYFQGNSAPDKSGLPSDRFSAERTGGSVSTLTIQRTQQEDSAVYLCASSRPQDRGVVGYTFGSGTRLTVV.

The chain couples TRBV28 to TRBJ1-5; 9 bases are shared with TRBD1. From germline, CDR1 is MDHEN and CDR2 SYDVKM. This CDR3 comprises 15 residues. V shed 7 bases, J shed 6 bases, and the junction held 10 bases outside the gene matches. For the CDR3, the DNA is TGTGCCAGCATCACTGGACAGGGGCGGATTCAGCCCCAGCATTTT. Protein sequence: CASITGQGRIQPQHF.

CDR3: CASSSQGGEETQYF. For the CDR3, the DNA is TGTGCCAGCAGCTCCCAGGGGGGAGAAGAGACCCAGTACTTC. V and J are TRBV7-3 and TRBJ2-5; D is possibly TRBD1 (7 bases). Germline V gene data show CDR1 as SGHTA and CDR2 as FQGTGA. This CDR3 has 14 residues. Trimming pared 4 bases from V and 3 bases from J, leaving 12 bases between.

For the CDR3, the DNA is TGCGCCAGCAGCCAAGGATGGGGACCTCAAGAGACCCAGTACTTC. It yields the protein CASSQGWGPQETQYF. The chain combines TRBV4-1 with TRBJ2-5, with D possibly called TRBD1 or TRBD2 (5 bases each). The CDR3 sequence is 15 residues long. From germline, CDR1 is MGHRA and CDR2 YSYEKL. Trimming took 1 base from V and 2 from J, leaving 11 bases between them.

This chain connects TRBV5-1 to TRBJ1-1; 7 bases are shared with TRBD1. There are 15 residues in the CDR3. The V gene end was trimmed by 0 bases and the J gene end by 1 base; junction bases not matched to a gene: 3. Germline CDR1 SGHRS, CDR2 YFSETQ. In DNA, the CDR3 is TGCGCCAGCAGCTTGGGACGGACAGGGAACACTGAAGCTTTCTTT. This codes for CASSLGRTGNTEAFF. Using reference TRBV5-1 and TRBJ1-1 for the parts outside the CDR3, the full variable domain is KAGVTQTPRYLIKTRGQQVTLSCSPISGHRSVSWYQQTPGQGLQFLFEYFSETQRNKGNFPGRFSGRQFSNSRSEMNVSTLELGDSALYLCASSLGRTGNTEAFFGQGTRLTVV.

The CDR3 DNA reads TGTGCCAGCAGAGGGAGCGGGAGGTCCTACGAGCAGTACTTC. Residues: CASRGSGRSYEQYF. The chain links TRBV11-3 to TRBJ2-7, with 9 bases matching TRBD2. J was trimmed by 1 base and V by 6 bases; bases with no gene match: 4. Germline CDR1 SGHNT, CDR2 YENEEA. This CDR3 region has 14 residues. Full variable domain (remainder filled in from reference TRBV11-3 and TRBJ2-7): EAGVVQSPRYKIIEKKQPVAFWCNPISGHNTLYWYLQNLGQGPELLIRYENEEAVDDSQLPKDRFSAERLKGVDSTLKIQPAELGDSAVYLCASRGSGRSYEQYFGPGTRLTVT.